The text below deals with one TCR beta chain. Unmatched junction bases numbered 7, after V lost 11 bases and J lost 6 bases. Germline CDR1 reads MNHEY; CDR2 reads SVGAGI. This CDR3 comprises 12 residues. This entry comes from a study of blood T cell repertoires in COVID-19. The wider study: COVID-19 samples, acute and convalescent, were from the United States, Italy and Spain. In each case, the material was cDNA or gDNA derived from T cells, B-cell-depleted T cells, or PBMCs.

The repertoire was sequenced with immunoSEQ multiplex PCR; TCRdb's copy has only in-frame clones and lacks some. The data hold 250,000 or so clones, with roughly 84% observed a single time. The specimen was peripheral blood. This chain joins TRBV6-5 and TRBJ1-1, with 9 bases aligning to TRBD1. The source of this sequence is a woman in her thirties or forties who had recovered from COVID-19. CDR3 residues: CASGTGFAEAFF. The CDR3, as DNA: TGTGCCTCCGGGACAGGGTTCGCTGAAGCTTTCTTT.